This T cell receptor beta chain was found in a study of T-cell reconstitution after alpha-beta-depleted transplantation in children. Study observations and caveats: After transplant, at about two months, alpha-beta T cells were reportedly derived from several hundred expanded graft clones. From surviving recipient T cells and thymic progenitors came the high day-60 TCRbeta diversity observed in some patients. T-cell counts and diversity at one year post-transplant came mainly from newly produced T cells.

Only a few counts were recorded for this clonotype. The target antigen is unknown. Construction of the TCRbeta library involved unique molecular identifiers. In TCRdb, the PCR reads were re-called with MiXCR into one record per CDR3 protein. The repertoire holds about 130,000 distinct CDR3 sequences, with around a tenth as singletons. CDR1 is ENHRY and CDR2 is SYGVKD in the germline V gene. This CDR3 has 13 amino acids. V dropped 6 bases and J dropped 4 bases, with 9 bases sitting between them. The origin of this receptor is a girl less than two years old who had a stem cell transplant for combined immunodeficiency, so the T cells may come from the graft donor. V is TRBV10-3 and J is TRBJ2-2; no firm D call. The sequencing used PBMCs, mostly from graft donor cells, collected 180 days after TCRalphabeta/CD19-depleted stem cell transplant. CDR3 sequence (DNA): TGTGCCATCAGGGTGACGGGCACCGGGGAGCTGTTTTTT. Protein sequence: CAIRVTGTGELFF.